What follows are 9 T cell receptor beta chains derived from one specimen sequenced in a study of shared clonotypes between healthy human individuals. The table came from immunoSEQ multiplex PCR; TCRdb's copy has only in-frame clones and leaves some out. The sample has over 2 million clones; just under 95% are singletons. Sequenced sample: naive CD4+ T cells from PBMCs. Documented subset: CD45RA+ positively selected. Receptors originate from a man between 18 and 35 years old in good health. Some clones in this sample may be carry-over from other donors' samples.

The V and J genes are TRBV5-4 and TRBJ2-5; D unresolved. Germline assignment: CDR1 SGHNT and CDR2 YYREEE (reference sequence). The ends were cut back, 4 bases at V and 5 bases at J, with 12 bases in the middle. This CDR3 contains 13 residues. CDR3 nucleotides: TGTGCCAGCAGCATCCAGTCTGGGGAGACCCAGTACTTC. It codes for CASSIQSGETQYF.

The genes are TRBV5-1 and TRBJ2-7; possibly TRBD1 for D (6 bases). Germline V gene data show CDR1 as SGHRS and CDR2 as YFSETQ. This CDR3 comprises 14 residues. V lost 0 bases and J 5 bases, leaving 12 bases between the germline ends. The CDR3 bases are TGCGCCAGCAGCTTGGGACCAGGGGCTGACGAGCAGTACTTC. Encoded protein: CASSLGPGADEQYF.

The V call is TRBV5-4, the J call TRBJ2-1, with unresolved D. The V end lost 4 bases, the J end lost 0 bases, and 14 bases lay between the germline ends. The CDR3 consists of 16 residues. CDR1 is SGHNT, CDR2 YYREEE, per germline (reference sequence). The CDR3 DNA is TGTGCCAGCAGCCGTGACTCCCAGAGCTCCTACAATGAGCAGTTCTTC. It specifies CASSRDSQSSYNEQFF. Filled out from reference TRBV5-4 and TRBJ2-1, the complete variable domain reads ETGVTQSPTHLIKTRGQQVTLRCSSQSGHNTVSWYQQALGQGPQFIFQYYREEENGRGNFPPRFSGLQFPNYSSELNVNALELDDSALYLCASSRDSQSSYNEQFFGPGTRLTVL.

With regard to this clone: The limits of the CDR3 on the DNA are not certain, so only TCRdb's listed CDR3 is given. This CDR3 reads CASSFVGGGAYEKLFF. This rearrangement joins TRBV21-1 to TRBJ1-4. TRBV21-1 is given as a pseudogene. The CDR3 spans 16 amino acids, including both terminal residues.

The chain employs TRBV5-1 and TRBJ2-7; 8 positions match TRBD1. The CDR3 is 17 amino acids. The germline V gene encodes CDR1 SGHRS and CDR2 YFSETQ. Trimming at V came to 3 bases and at J to 1 base, leaving 12 bases not matched to a gene. The CDR3 sequence is CASSWEGQGYSSYEQYF. CDR3 nucleotides: TGCGCCAGCAGCTGGGAAGGACAGGGATATTCTTCCTACGAGCAGTACTTC.

The chain couples TRBV7-2 to TRBJ2-5; tentative D call: TRBD1 (6 bases). Germline values: CDR1 SGHTA, CDR2 FQGNSA. V dropped 5 bases and J dropped 4 bases, with 20 bases sitting between them. The CDR3 runs 16 residues. The CDR3 bases are TGTGCCAGCAGCCCCGGTTGGCTCCTAGGGGGAGAGACCCAGTACTTC. It is translated as CASSPGWLLGGETQYF.

The sample holds one count of this clone. J is TRBJ1-6 and V is TRBV7-3; D remains ambiguous. The germline V and J ends were trimmed by 3 bases and 9 bases, with 9 bases remaining between them. Germline V gene sequence: CDR1 SGHTA, CDR2 FQGTGA. CDR3 length: 13 amino acids. The CDR3: CASSLWPGSPLHF. CDR3 bases: TGTGCCAGCAGCTTGTGGCCAGGTTCACCCCTCCACTTT.

The chain links TRBV5-1 to TRBJ1-2; D might be TRBD1 (5 bases). Trimming cost V 2 bases and J 6 bases, with 8 bases left between them. The CDR3 length is 12 residues. In germline, CDR1 is SGHRS, CDR2 YFSETQ. CDR3 sequence: CASSFKGDGYTF. For the CDR3, the DNA is TGCGCCAGCAGCTTTAAAGGGGATGGCTACACCTTC.

About this clone itself: This same CDR3 is encoded by further DNA sequences in the sample. The V and J genes are TRBV5-1 and TRBJ2-2; D is uncertain. Germline V gene lookup returns CDR1 SGHRS and CDR2 YFSETQ. V lost 0 bases, J lost 0 bases, and 6 bases lay in between. The CDR3 is 15 residues long. Here the CDR3 DNA reads TGCGCCAGCAGCTTGGCCGGCCCGAACACCGGGGAGCTGTTTTTT. Translated, it gives CASSLAGPNTGELFF. Combining the CDR3 with reference TRBV5-1 and TRBJ2-2 gives the whole variable domain KAGVTQTPRYLIKTRGQQVTLSCSPISGHRSVSWYQQTPGQGLQFLFEYFSETQRNKGNFPGRFSGRQFSNSRSEMNVSTLELGDSALYLCASSLAGPNTGELFFGEGSRLTVL.